This T cell receptor (beta chain) stems from a study of cytomegalovirus exposure and HLA in healthy donors. Study-level findings and limits: The majority of TCR sequences were rare, yet some public TCRs appeared in many donors.

This clone was counted once. What it binds is unknown. The PCR made use of 60 Vbeta and 13 Jbeta primers. Here immunoSEQ multiplex PCR was the method, and the copy in TCRdb shows in-frame clones only, minus some. Here the sample spans about 190,000 clones, 60% to 85% being singletons. The sample taken for sequencing was PBMCs. The TCR was taken from a woman aged 35 to 49 in good health and CMV-seronegative.

CDR3 in amino acids: CASSLSQGALNTEAFF. In DNA, the CDR3 is TGTGCCAGCTCACTATCACAGGGGGCCCTGAACACTGAAGCTTTCTTT. This chain uses TRBV18 with TRBJ1-1, with 9 bases that match TRBD1. CDR3 length equals 16 residues. CDR1 and CDR2 from the germline V gene are KGHSH and LQKENI. The junction had 6 bases not matched to a gene; V was cut back by 4 bases and J by 0 bases.